This is a list of T cell receptor beta chains from one sample in a study of blood T cell dynamics during melanoma immunotherapy. Repertoires were generated with immunoSEQ multiplex PCR, while TCRdb's copy carries only in-frame clones and drops some. This sample has more than 15,000 clones; nearly 90% occur once, and the top ten carry 7.5% to 9.5%. The specimen comprised blood, sampled from a patient treated with checkpoint blockade. The source of these receptors is a human donor with melanoma. CDR3s leave out the opening cysteine and the closing phenylalanine or tryptophan.

j_call cdr3_length v_call cdr3_aa
TRBJ1-2 14 TRBV19 ASIPDRGRYYYGYT
TRBJ2-5 13 TRBV27 ASSPYTGGTETQY
TRBJ1-3 14 TRBV15 ATSRAGFDSGNTIY
TRBJ2-7 11 TRBV15 ATSRGIGYEQY
TRBJ2-7 12 TRBV19 ASMEGLGAYEQY
TRBJ2-1 17 TRBV10-1 ASSESGTSGTSSYNEQF
TRBJ2-7 13 TRBV28 ASSLGRTNSYEQY
TRBJ2-7 12 TRBV27 ASSTGLATYEQY
TRBJ2-1 12 TRBV9 ASSVVASGSRQF
TRBJ1-2 13 TRBV29-1 SVPVGQGANYGYT
TRBJ1-1 10 TRBV29-1 SAERGGREAF
TRBJ2-5 14 TRBV7-9 ASSFPRAGGEETQY
TRBJ2-3 11 TRBV6-6 ASSWDSSDTQY
TRBJ2-3 12 TRBV7-2 ASSIHPATDTQY
TRBJ2-6 13 TRBV4-1 ASTGGGSGANVLT
TRBJ1-5 14 TRBV30 AWSSRDSYSNQPQH
TRBJ2-7 12 TRBV5-6 ASSLREYIYEQY
TRBJ2-7 10 TRBV10-1 ASSATSYEQY
TRBJ1-5 10 TRBV27 ATRQGNQPQH
TRBJ2-7 14 TRBV4-3 ASSQRGERETHEQY
TRBJ2-1 9 TRBV20-1 SAPTWSEQF
TRBJ2-2 13 TRBV5-8 ASSPPGHRTGELF
TRBJ2-1 10 TRBV6-6 ASRPSADEQF
TRBJ1-5 12 TRBV28 ASRGFYSNQPQH
TRBJ2-7 13 TRBV5-4 ASSFLRLGSYEQY
TRBJ2-2 12 TRBV6-4 ASSDGRDTGELF
TRBJ1-2 12 TRBV5-8 ASSLGQGAFYRT
. 10 TRBV19 ASSSGVHEQY
TRBJ2-7 13 TRBV6-5 ASSYSGQGASEQY
TRBJ2-4 13 TRBV19 ASRDRGSPKNIQY
TRBJ2-3 10 TRBV28 ASSLVGSTQY
TRBJ2-7 13 TRBV9 ASSTTDRATYEQY
TRBJ1-1 10 TRBV19 ASSIGGTWAF
TRBJ1-6 12 TRBV11-3 ASSLSGGNSPLH
TRBJ1-3 12 TRBV7-9 ASSLTGVEATIY
TRBJ2-2 13 TRBV13 ASSLVRENTGELF
TRBJ1-1 15 TRBV15 ATSKSRGTGLNTEAF
TRBJ2-1 13 TRBV29-1 SVAGGYLPYNEQF
TRBJ1-5 15 TRBV5-6 ASSWTGGGDGNQPQH
TRBJ2-5 12 TRBV29-1 SVGGREFPETQY
TRBJ2-7 12 TRBV6-1 ASRSGQGSDEQY
TRBJ2-5 14 TRBV6-6 ASREIAGGPSETQY
TRBJ2-2 14 TRBV30 AWSTTSGRHTGELF
TRBJ2-3 13 TRBV11-2 ASRPGLASTDTQY
TRBJ2-3 15 TRBV9 ASSAGIGTASTDTQY